This T cell receptor (beta chain) came from a study of Graves' ophthalmopathy and Graves' hyperthyroidism. Moderate-to-severe activity, CAS ≥3, NOSPECS ≥4 and duration under 3 months were recorded for donors with ophthalmopathy. Patients were excluded if they had other autoimmune diseases or uncontrolled infections, and likewise if pregnancy or lactation applied. Each diagnosis was determined on the basis of clinical symptoms, serum thyroxine, TRAb, thyroid ultrasound and orbital computed tomography. CDR1 and CDR2 (germline): MDHEN, SYDVKM. There are 15 residues in the CDR3. V shed 1 base and J 7 bases; nucleotides not matched to a gene: 8. The sequenced template was RNA, covering the TCR beta CDR3 region. HTBI-primed first-round RT-PCR preceded second-round multiplex PCR. In TCRdb, the multiplex PCR reads were re-called with MiXCR into one record per CDR3 protein. Among 210,000 or so distinct CDR3 sequences listed, under 30% were seen once.

Sequenced sample: peripheral blood. This receptor was identified in a man aged 50 to 59 with Graves' ophthalmopathy. The J gene is TRBJ2-5, the V gene TRBV28; 8 bases are shared with TRBD2. The CDR3 DNA reads TGTGCCAGCAGTTTATCCAGCGGGAGTTACGGGACCCAGTACTTC. Amino acid sequence: CASSLSSGSYGTQYF.